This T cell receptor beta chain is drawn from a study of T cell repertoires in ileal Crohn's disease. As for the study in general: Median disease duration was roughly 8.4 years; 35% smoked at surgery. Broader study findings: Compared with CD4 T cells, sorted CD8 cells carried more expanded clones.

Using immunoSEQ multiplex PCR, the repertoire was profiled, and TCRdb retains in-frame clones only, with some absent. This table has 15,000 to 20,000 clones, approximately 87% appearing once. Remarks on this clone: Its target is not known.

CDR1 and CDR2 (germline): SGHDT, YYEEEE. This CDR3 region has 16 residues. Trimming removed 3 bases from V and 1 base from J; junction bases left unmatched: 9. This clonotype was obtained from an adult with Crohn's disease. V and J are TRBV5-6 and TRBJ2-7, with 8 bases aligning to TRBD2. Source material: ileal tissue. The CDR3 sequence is CASSSPPGGGSYEQYF. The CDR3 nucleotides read TGTGCCAGCAGCTCCCCCCCGGGGGGGGGATCCTACGAGCAGTACTTC.